These 24 T cell receptor beta chains came from one sample sequenced in a study of cytomegalovirus exposure and HLA in healthy donors (dated by TCRdb to about 2017). The protocol used for the library was the immunoSEQ multiplex PCR assay. This is the immuneACCESS table as TCRdb keeps it, with only in-frame sequences that have V and J called. A part of the clones is gone; compared with another copy, unresolved V genes explain less than half, and the rest is unexplained. The sample profile shows 130,000 or so clones; roughly nine tenths of them were found once. The top ten hold about 3% of the sample. The sequencing sample was made of PBMCs. Receptors originate from a man aged 25-45 years in good health and CMV-seronegative.

V usage is TRBV2 and J usage is TRBJ1-6; perhaps TRBD1 as D (6 bases). Germline CDR1 reads SNHLY; CDR2 reads FYNNEI. V was trimmed by 7 bases and J by 6 bases, leaving 13 bases between them. The CDR3 length is 14 residues. This chain's CDR3 is CASTPGQLNSPLHF. The CDR3, as DNA: TGTGCCAGCACTCCAGGACAGCTTAATTCACCCCTCCACTTT.

The rearrangement links TRBV5-6 to TRBJ1-2; D may be TRBD1 (6 bases). This CDR3 contains 12 residues. V lost 8 bases and J 3 bases, leaving 11 bases between the germline ends. Germline V gene lookup returns CDR1 SGHDT and CDR2 YYEEEE. As DNA, the CDR3 is TGTGCCAGGGACAGTTCGGACTATGGCTACACCTTC. Translating it yields CARDSSDYGYTF.

This chain links TRBV6-5 with TRBJ2-2; D may be TRBD1 (6 bases). The CDR3 runs 14 residues. Trimming took off 4 bases at V and 6 bases at J, with 12 bases between the two ends. Germline V gene data show CDR1 as MNHEY and CDR2 as SVGAGI. CDR3 amino acids: CASSWQGIPGELFF. The DNA for the CDR3 is TGTGCCAGCAGTTGGCAGGGGATCCCCGGGGAGCTGTTTTTT.

V usage is TRBV28 and J usage is TRBJ1-1, with D uncertain. The CDR3 extends over 14 amino acids. V lost 2 bases and J lost 1, with 8 bases in between. The germline gives CDR1 MDHEN, CDR2 SYDVKM. The CDR3 spells CASSLPQPNTEAFF. The CDR3 bases are TGTGCCAGCAGTTTACCACAGCCGAACACTGAAGCTTTCTTT. Complete variable domain (other parts from reference TRBV28 and TRBJ1-1): DVKVTQSSRYLVKRTGEKVFLECVQDMDHENMFWYRQDPGLGLRLIYFSYDVKMKEKGDIPEGYSVSREKKERFSLILESASTNQTSMYLCASSLPQPNTEAFFGQGTRLTVV.

V usage is TRBV27 and J usage is TRBJ1-5, with D uncertain. CDR1 and CDR2 from the germline V gene are MNHEY and SMNVEV (reference sequence). Trimming left V 3 bases short and J 2 bases short, with 5 bases between. The CDR3 runs 13 residues. The CDR3 reads CASSLRRNQPQHF. Here the CDR3 DNA reads TGTGCCAGCAGTTTGCGCCGCAATCAGCCCCAGCATTTT.

This chain joins TRBV14 and TRBJ2-7, with D maybe TRBD1 (7 bases). V was pared by 10 bases and J by 3 bases, with 19 bases between. This CDR3 is 14 amino acids long. Germline V gene data show CDR1 as SGHDN and CDR2 as FVKESK. The DNA of the CDR3 is TGTGCCATTACACAGGGGAGGTTTGTCTACGAGCAGTACTTC. This translates into CAITQGRFVYEQYF. Combining the CDR3 with reference TRBV14 and TRBJ2-7 gives the whole variable domain EAGVTQFPSHSVIEKGQTVTLRCDPISGHDNLYWYRRVMGKEIKFLLHFVKESKQDESGMPNNRFLAERTGGTYSTLKVQPAELEDSGVYFCAITQGRFVYEQYFGPGTRLTVT.

This chain uses TRBV19 with TRBJ1-5; D unclear. Germline CDR1 and CDR2: LNHDA and SQIVND (reference sequence). The CDR3 runs 14 residues. The V and J ends lost 5 bases and 5 bases respectively, with 13 bases between them. CDR3 sequence reads: CASSYDGEYQPQHF. The CDR3 coding sequence is TGTGCCAGTAGTTACGACGGAGAGTATCAGCCCCAGCATTTT.

The chain employs TRBV6-5 and TRBJ2-1; weak D call: TRBD2 (7 bases). V shed 6 bases and J shed 6 bases, with 15 bases lying between them. CDR3 length: 14 residues. Germline loops: CDR1 MNHEY, CDR2 SVGAGI. Written as DNA, the CDR3 is TGTGCCAGCAGGCTCAGGGGAGGGGGCAATGAGCAGTTCTTC. Translating gives CASRLRGGGNEQFF.

V gene TRBV23-1 combines with J gene TRBJ1-5; D perhaps matches TRBD1 (5 bases). TRBV23-1 is known as an ORF, though its function is uncertain. This CDR3 has 17 amino acids. V was trimmed by 6 bases and J by 0 bases, leaving 18 bases between them. CDR3 sequence (DNA): TGCGCCAGCAGAATCTCCCCCTCAAGGGGTAGCAATCAGCCCCAGCATTTT. This gives the protein CASRISPSRGSNQPQHF.

CDR3 coding DNA: TGTGCCAGCAGCTTAGATCCGGGGGACCACCAAGAGACCCAGTACTTC. This codes for CASSLDPGDHQETQYF. The chain employs TRBV13 and TRBJ2-5, with D possibly matching TRBD2 (6 bases). Germline CDR1 reads PRHDT; CDR2 reads FYEKMQ (reference sequence). The CDR3 sequence is 16 residues long. Deletions cut 1 base from V and 0 bases from J, with 12 bases between.

This rearrangement joins TRBV7-6 to TRBJ1-1; perhaps TRBD1 as D (6 bases). V gave up 5 bases and J gave up 1 base, with 11 bases separating them. Germline lookup yields CDR1 SGHVS and CDR2 FNYEAQ. The CDR3 is 14 residues long. In nucleotides, the CDR3 is TGTGCCAGCAGCGAGGGACAAACGAACACTGAAGCTTTCTTT. This gives the protein CASSEGQTNTEAFF.

The chain carries TRBV2 and TRBJ1-4; 8 bases map to TRBD1. The CDR3 extends over 14 amino acids. Per germline, CDR1 SNHLY and CDR2 FYNNEI. Germline trimming cut 5 bases from V and 10 bases from J; bases unmatched to any gene: 9. In DNA, the CDR3 is TGTGCCAGCAGTCTGGATCAGGGGGCGCGAAAACTGTTTTTT. Protein: CASSLDQGARKLFF.

In this sample, this clone turned up once. This chain joins TRBV4-2 and TRBJ2-5; 10 nucleotides match TRBD2. V was clipped by 0 bases and J by 5 bases; unmatched bases: 9. Germline V gene lookup returns CDR1 LGHNA and CDR2 YNFKEQ. This CDR3 comprises 17 residues. Written as DNA, the CDR3 is TGTGCCAGCAGCCAAGAAGGAGCGGGGGGGCCGGTGGAGACCCAGTACTTC. Translating it yields CASSQEGAGGPVETQYF.

The V gene is TRBV7-9, the J gene TRBJ2-1; 9 nucleotides agree with TRBD1. This CDR3 contains 13 residues. V trimming: 5 bases; J trimming: 16 bases; junction bases outside the gene matches: 12. Germline values: CDR1 SEHNR, CDR2 FQNEAQ (reference sequence). The CDR3 here is CASSLPRDRAGFF. The CDR3 DNA follows: TGTGCCAGCAGCCTGCCCCGGGACAGGGCTGGTTTCTTC. The whole variable domain, remainder taken from reference TRBV7-9 and TRBJ2-1, is DTGVSQNPRHKITKRGQNVTFRCDPISEHNRLYWYRQTLGQGPEFLTYFQNEAQLEKSRLLSDRFSAERPKGSFSTLEIQRTEQGDSAMYLCASSLPRDRAGFFGPGTRLTVL.

The chain employs TRBV6-1 and TRBJ1-1, with TRBD1 as a possible D gene (6 bases). Trimming shortened V by 8 bases and J by 3 bases, and 19 bases separated the two germline ends. Germline loops: CDR1 MNHNS, CDR2 SASEGT. The CDR3 runs to 15 residues. CDR3 bases: TGTGCCAGCGTGGGCCATGGGGGCCGCGACACTGAAGCTTTCTTT. It yields the protein CASVGHGGRDTEAFF.

The gene calls are TRBV6-1 and TRBJ2-7, with D possibly matching TRBD1 (5 bases). Germline lookup yields CDR1 MNHNS and CDR2 SASEGT. The CDR3 spans 15 residues. V lost 6 bases, J lost 0 bases, and 15 bases lay in between. The CDR3 DNA reads as TGTGCCAGCAGCGGAACAGGCCACCCCTCCTACGAGCAGTACTTC. Protein: CASSGTGHPSYEQYF.

This chain uses TRBV7-2 with TRBJ1-5, with D perhaps TRBD1 (6 bases). CDR3 length equals 18 residues. Germline V gene sequence: CDR1 SGHTA, CDR2 FQGNSA. V lost 5 bases, J lost 2 bases, and 22 bases lay in between. The CDR3 DNA reads TGTGCCAGCAGCCTGATGTTCGCAGGGGCGGAAGGCAATCAGCCCCAGCATTTT. It codes for CASSLMFAGAEGNQPQHF.

The chain carries TRBV11-3 and TRBJ1-1, with D possibly matching TRBD1 (6 bases). V was shortened by 4 bases and J by 1 base, with 13 bases between the two germline ends. Germline CDR1 is SGHNT and CDR2 is YENEEA. The CDR3 length is 15 residues. CDR3 sequence: CASSSSTGSNTEAFF. The CDR3 bases are TGTGCCAGCAGCTCCTCTACAGGGTCGAACACTGAAGCTTTCTTT.

The V and J genes are TRBV5-5 and TRBJ1-1; D perhaps matches TRBD1 (6 bases). V was shortened by 1 base and J by 5 bases, with 15 bases between the two germline ends. From germline, CDR1 is SGHKS and CDR2 YYEKEE (reference sequence). CDR3 length: 15 residues. The CDR3 nucleotides read TGTGCCAGCAGCTTGAACAAGGGAGGGGGTACTGAAGCTTTCTTT. This codes for CASSLNKGGGTEAFF.

The rearrangement uses TRBV5-4 and TRBJ2-5; TRBD2 aligns across 10 bases. V was pared by 0 bases and J by 3 bases, with 2 bases of the junction left unmatched. The CDR3 is 15 amino acids. Germline V gene sequence: CDR1 SGHNT, CDR2 YYREEE (reference sequence). The CDR3 coding sequence is TGTGCCAGCAGCTTGGGACTAGCGGGCAAAGAGACCCAGTACTTC. Protein sequence: CASSLGLAGKETQYF.

The chain employs TRBV19 and TRBJ2-3, with D unresolved. The V gene's germline CDR1 is LNHDA and CDR2 SQIVND (reference sequence). The CDR3 is 16 residues long. The V end was cut by 7 bases, the J end by 0 bases, with 17 bases between. DNA for the CDR3: TGTGCCAGTACCCCTTCTCCCGTGTCTAGCACAGATACGCAGTATTTT. This translates into CASTPSPVSSTDTQYF. The variable domain in full, completed from reference TRBV19 and TRBJ2-3, reads DGGITQSPKYLFRKEGQNVTLSCEQNLNHDAMYWYRQDPGQGLRLIYYSQIVNDFQKGDIAEGYSVSREKKESFPLTVTSAQKNPTAFYLCASTPSPVSSTDTQYFGPGTRLTVL.

This chain joins TRBV7-8 and TRBJ2-2; a weak D match, TRBD1 (6 bases). CDR3 size: 16 residues. Germline assignment: CDR1 SGHVS and CDR2 FQNEAQ. V was pared by 5 bases and J by 4 bases, with 17 bases between. The CDR3 here is CASSPPPQGRTGELFF. The DNA for the CDR3 is TGTGCCAGCAGCCCGCCCCCCCAGGGGCGCACCGGGGAGCTGTTTTTT.

The chain joins TRBV5-1 to TRBJ1-2; D is unresolved. The CDR3 has 15 amino acids. The V and J ends lost 0 bases and 0 bases respectively, with 9 bases between them. Germline loops: CDR1 SGHRS, CDR2 YFSETQ. The CDR3 loop reads CASSLDLGANYGYTF. The CDR3 coding sequence is TGCGCCAGCAGCTTGGATCTCGGGGCTAACTATGGCTACACCTTC.

With regard to this clone: Mismatch with germline at one junction end may stem from a read error. The rearrangement links TRBV19 to TRBJ2-3, with D maybe TRBD1 (6 bases). The CDR3 sequence is 16 residues long. Germline V lookup: CDR1 LNHDA, CDR2 SQIVND (reference sequence). The CDR3 reads CASSIERRGSTNTQYF. The DNA of the CDR3 is TGTGCCAGTAGTATAGAAAGAAGGGGGAGCACAAATACGCAGTATTTT.